This TCR beta chain was observed in a study of shared clonotypes between healthy human individuals. On the study more broadly: A couple of female and a few male donors aged 18 to 49 were enrolled.

Naivety among CD8 cells was defined by CD45RO negativity and positive CCR7 selection, thereby excluding terminally differentiated effector memory CD45RA+ cells. This table comes from immunoSEQ multiplex PCR, and its TCRdb copy is limited to in-frame clones, with some not included. Among 2 million to 2.5 million clones listed, about 93% were seen once. The sample was naive CD8+ T cells from PBMCs. The TCR comes from a man aged 18 to 35 in good health. Some clones in this sample may be carry-over from other donors' samples.

The CDR3 DNA is TGTGCCAGCAAGGTAAGGGGCACTGAAGCTTTCTTT. It specifies CASKVRGTEAFF. This rearrangement joins TRBV27 to TRBJ1-1; D perhaps matches TRBD1 (5 bases). Between the trimmed V and J ends, which lost 7 bases and 4 bases, there was a span of 10 bases. Germline CDR1 and CDR2: MNHEY and SMNVEV (reference sequence). This CDR3 spans 12 amino acids.